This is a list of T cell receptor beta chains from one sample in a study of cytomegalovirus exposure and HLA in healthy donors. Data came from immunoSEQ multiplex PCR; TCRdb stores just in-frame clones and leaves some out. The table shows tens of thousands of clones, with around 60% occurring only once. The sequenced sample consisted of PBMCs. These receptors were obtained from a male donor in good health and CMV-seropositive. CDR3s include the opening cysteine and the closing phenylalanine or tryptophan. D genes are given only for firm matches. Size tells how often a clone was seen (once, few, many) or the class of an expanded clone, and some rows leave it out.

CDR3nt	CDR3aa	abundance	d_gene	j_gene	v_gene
TGCGCCAGCAGCTTGGCCTTAGGACTAGCGTTCGAGACCCAGTACTTC	CASSLALGLAFETQYF	-	TRBD2	TRBJ2-5	TRBV5-1
TGTGCCAGCAGCTTAGGACAGGGGGCCCAAGAGACCCAGTACTTC	CASSLGQGAQETQYF	-	TRBD1	TRBJ2-5	TRBV7-2
TGTGCCAGCAGCTTGGGGACAGGGTCCATGAAACTGTTTTTT	CASSLGTGSMKLFF	-	TRBD1	TRBJ1-4	TRBV13
TGTGCCAGCGGAATCGAGCAGGGTCCCTACGAGCAGTACTTC	CASGIEQGPYEQYF	-	-	TRBJ2-7	TRBV7-8
TGTGCCAGCAGTGCGAGGGTCGGGGGTGGTGGCACCGGGGAGCTGTTTTTT	CASSARVGGGGTGELFF	-	-	TRBJ2-2	TRBV2
TGTGCCAGCAGCTTAGGCGGGACTGGGCTGAACGAGCAGTACTTC	CASSLGGTGLNEQYF	few	-	TRBJ2-7	TRBV11-2
TGTGCCAGCAGTTTTAACGAGGGAGGATATGGAAACACCATATATTTT	CASSFNEGGYGNTIYF	-	-	TRBJ1-3	TRBV28
TGTGCCTGGACAGGGGGGCACCTCGCTGGGGCCAACGTCCTGACTTTC	CAWTGGHLAGANVLTF	few	-	TRBJ2-6	TRBV30
TGTGCCAGCAGAAACGACAGGGGTACACCCCTCCACTTT	CASRNDRGTPLHF	-	TRBD1	TRBJ1-6	TRBV27
TGTGCCAGCAGCTTAAATTTTGGAGAGAACACTGAAGCTTTCTTT	CASSLNFGENTEAFF	few	-	TRBJ1-1	TRBV7-6
TGTGCCAGCAGTTTATGGGACAGCGGAACGACTGAAGCTTTCTTT	CASSLWDSGTTEAFF	-	TRBD1	TRBJ1-1	TRBV27
TGTGCCTGGAGGGCCGACAGGGGACGGAACAAGAACACAGATACGCAGTATTTT	CAWRADRGRNKNTDTQYF	-	TRBD1	TRBJ2-3	TRBV30
TGTGCCAGCACCCCTCCTAAGTCCGGGGAGCTGTTTTTT	CASTPPKSGELFF	-	-	TRBJ2-2	TRBV11-1
TGCGCCAGCAGCCCCGGTCAGAGTACTATGCGGAACACTGAAGCTTTCTTT	CASSPGQSTMRNTEAFF	once	-	TRBJ1-1	TRBV5-1
TGCAGCGTAGGACAGGGGACTGAAGCTTTCTTT	CSVGQGTEAFF	-	TRBD1	TRBJ1-1	TRBV20-1
TGTGCCAGCAGCTTAGCAACAGGGAACACTGAAGCTTTCTTT	CASSLATGNTEAFF	-	-	TRBJ1-1	TRBV7-8
TGTGCCAGCAGCGTCAGGGGACAACACACAGATACGCAGTATTTT	CASSVRGQHTDTQYF	-	-	TRBJ2-3	TRBV9
TGTGCCAGTAGCCCGACAGGGTACAATGAGCAGTTCTTC	CASSPTGYNEQFF	-	TRBD1	TRBJ2-1	TRBV19
TGCGCCAGCAGCTTAGCCGCAGGGGGTAAGGATGAGCAGTTCTTC	CASSLAAGGKDEQFF	once	TRBD1	TRBJ2-1	TRBV5-1
TGCGCCAGCAGCTTGTTCGGGGAGGAGGAGACCCAGTACTTC	CASSLFGEEETQYF	-	-	TRBJ2-5	TRBV5-1
TGCGCCAGCAGCCAAGGGCCTCCTAAGCTTGGACAGGGCTACGAGCAGTACTTC	CASSQGPPKLGQGYEQYF	few	TRBD1	TRBJ2-7	TRBV4-3
TGTGCCAGCAGCCAAGAGCGGCCAGGGGCAGTAACCGGGGAGCTGTTTTTT	CASSQERPGAVTGELFF	-	-	TRBJ2-2	TRBV14
TGCAGCCCTCCTCCTGGCTACACCTTC	CSPPPGYTF	-	-	TRBJ1-2	TRBV20-1
TGTGCCAGCAGCTTAGGGGGCGGCTCCAATCAGCCCCAGCATTTT	CASSLGGGSNQPQHF	-	-	TRBJ1-5	TRBV7-6
TGTGCCAGCACTAGAGACAGGAACCAAGAGACCCAGTACTTC	CASTRDRNQETQYF	-	-	TRBJ2-5	TRBV2
TGTGCCAGCAGTTCGCTACGTATGGGGGGTTGGCCCTACACCTTC	CASSSLRMGGWPYTF	-	-	TRBJ1-2	TRBV28
TGTGCCAGCAGTGCCTCCACAGGGTACACCGGGGAGCTGTTTTTT	CASSASTGYTGELFF	few	-	TRBJ2-2	TRBV6-1
TGTGCCAGCAGCCACCCCTCTAGCGGCGTTAAGGGGGAGACCCAGTACTTC	CASSHPSSGVKGETQYF	-	TRBD2	TRBJ2-5	TRBV7-9
TGTGCTAGTGGCGGACAGGGGGACGGTGGCTACACCTTC	CASGGQGDGGYTF	-	TRBD1	TRBJ1-2	TRBV12-5
TGTGCCAGCAGCTCCGGGACTAGCGGGAGGAGAACCTACGAGCAGTACTTC	CASSSGTSGRRTYEQYF	-	TRBD2	TRBJ2-7	TRBV7-8
TGTGCCAGCATCACCTCAGTACCAGATACGCAGTATTTT	CASITSVPDTQYF	few	-	TRBJ2-3	TRBV9
TGTGCCAGCAGCCAATTGGGGAACAGGAGGAACACTGAAGCTTTCTTT	CASSQLGNRRNTEAFF	-	-	TRBJ1-1	TRBV16
TGTGCCAGCGGGACAGGGGACGTGTTGTCTAATGAAAAACTGTTTTTT	CASGTGDVLSNEKLFF	-	TRBD1	TRBJ1-4	TRBV9
TGCAGCGTTGTGAGATCCGGGGGAGGCACTGAAGCTTTCTTT	CSVVRSGGGTEAFF	few	-	TRBJ1-1	TRBV29-1
TGTGCCAGCAGCTTAGACAGCCTTAATGAAAAACTGTTTTTT	CASSLDSLNEKLFF	-	-	TRBJ1-4	TRBV5-6
TGCAGTGCGTCTCCGGGGGATACGCAGTATTTT	CSASPGDTQYF	-	-	TRBJ2-3	TRBV20-1
TGTGCCTGGACGGGGAGCGGATCCTACGAGCAGTACTTC	CAWTGSGSYEQYF	-	-	TRBJ2-7	TRBV30
TGTGCCAGCAGCTTAGAAGGGGGTTACACTGAAGCTTTCTTT	CASSLEGGYTEAFF	-	-	TRBJ1-1	TRBV7-2
TGTGCCAGCTCCCGAGCGGGGATTGAAGCTTTCTTT	CASSRAGIEAFF	many	-	TRBJ1-1	TRBV18
TGTGCCTGGAGTGACCCACAGGGTTCTGGAAACACCATATATTTT	CAWSDPQGSGNTIYF	few	-	TRBJ1-3	TRBV30
TGTGCCACACCCGGACAGACTAGCACAGATACGCAGTATTTT	CATPGQTSTDTQYF	few	-	TRBJ2-3	TRBV13
TGTGCCAGCAGCCAACTAGCGGGAAAACTCTACGAGCAGTACTTC	CASSQLAGKLYEQYF	once	TRBD2	TRBJ2-7	TRBV27
TGCGCCAGCAGCTTGGACGGGCAGGGGACGGCCCAGTACTTC	CASSLDGQGTAQYF	-	-	TRBJ2-5	TRBV5-1
TGTGCCAGCAGCGTAGGCAGGGAAGAGACCCAGTACTTC	CASSVGREETQYF	-	-	TRBJ2-5	TRBV7-2
TGCGCCAGCAGCTCTAGACAGGGGGCCTCCTACGAGCAGTACTTC	CASSSRQGASYEQYF	-	TRBD1	TRBJ2-7	TRBV5-1
TGTGCCACCAGCAGAGGCGACATCCCTGGGGCCAACGTCCTGACTTTC	CATSRGDIPGANVLTF	-	-	TRBJ2-6	TRBV15
TGTGCCAGCAGCGTAGAGACTGCAGCGGGAGAGACCCAGTACTTC	CASSVETAAGETQYF	once	-	TRBJ2-5	TRBV9